These 31 T cell receptor beta chains share one sample of origin, sequenced in a study of cytomegalovirus exposure and HLA in healthy donors. With 60 Vbeta and 13 Jbeta primers, the PCR was carried out. Produced via immunoSEQ multiplex PCR; TCRdb's table is partial and in-frame only. The sample lists about 200,000 clones, 86% occurring once. The sample taken for sequencing was PBMCs. All receptors come from a woman in her thirties in good health and CMV-seronegative.

This rearrangement joins TRBV4-1 to TRBJ2-7; 9 nucleotides match TRBD2. The CDR3 is 16 amino acids. V gave up 1 base and J gave up 4 bases; unmatched junction bases: 8. CDR1 is MGHRA, CDR2 YSYEKL, per germline. CDR3 region: CASSQGLGGGAYEQYF. CDR3 DNA: TGCGCCAGCAGCCAAGGCCTCGGCGGGGGGGCGTACGAGCAGTACTTC.

This clone was observed a single time. The chain recombines TRBV27 with TRBJ1-1, with 9 bases fitting TRBD1. Germline V gene data show CDR1 as MNHEY and CDR2 as SMNVEV (reference sequence). J was trimmed by 4 bases and V by 1 base; bases with no gene match: 4. CDR3 length: 15 amino acids. DNA of the CDR3: TGTGCCAGCAGTTTATACAGGGGGCAGGGCACTGAAGCTTTCTTT. Its translation is CASSLYRGQGTEAFF.

This sequence joins TRBV7-6 and TRBJ2-7; a weak D match, TRBD2 (5 bases). CDR3 length: 13 amino acids. Germline CDR1 reads SGHVS; CDR2 reads FNYEAQ. V dropped 3 bases and J dropped 0 bases, with 6 bases sitting between them. CDR3: CASSFGVSYEQYF. CDR3 in DNA: TGTGCCAGCAGCTTCGGGGTCTCCTACGAGCAGTACTTC.

A single count supports this clone. The chain carries TRBV4-1 and TRBJ1-6; no definite D call. CDR3 size: 14 residues. Germline lookup yields CDR1 MGHRA and CDR2 YSYEKL. The V end was cut by 1 base, the J end by 7 bases, with 8 bases between. CDR3 nucleotide sequence: TGCGCCAGCAGCCAAGCCCCGGGGAATTCACCCCTCCACTTT. It is translated as CASSQAPGNSPLHF.

The CDR3 nucleotides are TGCGCCAGCAGCCAAGATCCCCCCACTAGCGGGGGTTACAATGAGCAGTTCTTC. Translating gives CASSQDPPTSGGYNEQFF. The rearrangement uses TRBV4-1 and TRBJ2-1; TRBD2 matches at 11 bases. Germline values: CDR1 MGHRA, CDR2 YSYEKL. This CDR3 is built from 18 residues. Germline trimming cut 0 bases from V and 4 bases from J; bases unmatched to any gene: 8.

For the CDR3, the DNA is TGTGCCAGCAGCTCGGGACTAGCGGGAGAGGGAGATACGCAGTATTTT. Translation: CASSSGLAGEGDTQYF. The chain is built from TRBV11-2 and TRBJ2-3, with 14 bases that match TRBD2. Germline V gene lookup returns CDR1 SGHAT and CDR2 FQNNGV. The CDR3 consists of 16 residues. Germline trimming cut 4 bases from V and 5 bases from J; bases unmatched to any gene: 5.

The J gene is TRBJ2-5, the V gene TRBV18; TRBD1 agrees at 9 bases. V dropped 3 bases and J dropped 2; count of bases not matched to a gene: 7. This CDR3 region has 16 residues. Germline assignment: CDR1 KGHSH and CDR2 LQKENI. The CDR3 DNA sequence: TGTGCCAGCTCACCGTCCGGGACAGGGCTACAAGAGACCCAGTACTTC. Its translation is CASSPSGTGLQETQYF.

This clone has only one observation. CDR3: CASSETGGRAGEQYF. In DNA form, the CDR3 reads TGTGCCAGCAGTGAAACTGGCGGGAGGGCCGGCGAGCAGTACTTC. The gene calls are TRBV6-1 and TRBJ2-7, with 9 positions matching TRBD2. V gave up 2 bases and J gave up 6 bases; unmatched junction bases: 8. This CDR3 comprises 15 residues. Germline-derived CDR1 and CDR2 are MNHNS and SASEGT.

The CDR3 DNA follows: TGTGCCAGCAGCGGGACCGGGACAGGCCTTCTCGAGCAGTACTTC. Protein product: CASSGTGTGLLEQYF. The chain is built from TRBV5-6 and TRBJ2-5; 8 bases are a match to TRBD1. The J call is uncertain, as TRBJ2-7 better fits the DNA end. Germline V gene data show CDR1 as SGHDT and CDR2 as YYEEEE. The CDR3 contains 15 residues.

CDR3 sequence (DNA): TGTGCCAGCAGTAGGGACAGGCTCGACCAGTACTTC. Protein sequence: CASSRDRLDQYF. The V gene is TRBV7-6, the J gene TRBJ2-5, with 8 bases identical to TRBD1. After removal of 6 bases from V and 10 bases from J, the junction contained 7 bases not matched to a gene. The length of the CDR3 is 12 residues. From germline, CDR1 is SGHVS and CDR2 FNYEAQ.

The rearrangement uses TRBV6-6 and TRBJ2-3; possibly TRBD1 for D (6 bases). Germline V gene data show CDR1 as MNHNY and CDR2 as SVGAGI (reference sequence). The CDR3 sequence is 16 residues long. Trimming took off 0 bases at V and 0 bases at J, with 10 bases between the two ends. CDR3 region: CASSYSSGVSTDTQYF. CDR3 DNA sequence: TGTGCCAGCAGTTACTCCTCAGGGGTTAGCACAGATACGCAGTATTTT.

V and J are TRBV6-6 and TRBJ1-5; the match to TRBD1 covers 9 bases. The CDR3 contains 14 residues. Germline V lookup: CDR1 MNHNY, CDR2 SVGAGI (reference sequence). Losses at the gene ends were 6 bases for V and 6 bases for J; bases not matched to a gene: 6. DNA of the CDR3: TGTGCCAGCAGAACTACAGGGGGCGGTCAGCCCCAGCATTTT. This codes for CASRTTGGGQPQHF.

The CDR3 loop reads CASSLQGVGNQPQHF. CDR3 DNA sequence: TGTGCCAGTAGTCTACAGGGGGTGGGCAATCAGCCCCAGCATTTT. The chain uses TRBV19 and TRBJ1-5; 8 bases line up with TRBD1. Germline V lookup: CDR1 LNHDA, CDR2 SQIVND (reference sequence). The CDR3 length is 15 residues. V trimming: 5 bases; J trimming: 2 bases; junction bases outside the gene matches: 5.

The V gene is TRBV7-9, the J gene TRBJ1-6, with TRBD1 as a possible D gene (5 bases). The CDR3 has 14 residues. Germline values: CDR1 SEHNR, CDR2 FQNEAQ (reference sequence). The ends were cut back, 5 bases at V and 8 bases at J, with 13 bases in the middle. The CDR3 DNA follows: TGTGCCAGCAGCCCCTGGGGGGTGCATTCACCCCTCCACTTT. Protein: CASSPWGVHSPLHF. Full variable domain (outside the CDR3, taken from reference TRBV7-9 and TRBJ1-6): DTGVSQNPRHKITKRGQNVTFRCDPISEHNRLYWYRQTLGQGPEFLTYFQNEAQLEKSRLLSDRFSAERPKGSFSTLEIQRTEQGDSAMYLCASSPWGVHSPLHFGNGTRLTVT.

The chain recombines TRBV29-1 with TRBJ2-4; the D gene is possibly TRBD1 (5 bases). The V end was cut by 6 bases, the J end by 2 bases, with 14 bases between. The CDR3 sequence is 14 residues long. Germline CDR1 SQVTM, CDR2 ANQGSEA. CDR3 amino acids: CSVRGRVSKNIQYF. The CDR3 nucleotides read TGCAGCGTGCGTGGCAGGGTTTCCAAAAACATTCAGTACTTC.

The V call is TRBV5-1, the J call TRBJ1-1, with a possible D match to TRBD1 (6 bases). This CDR3 comprises 12 residues. Germline loops: CDR1 SGHRS, CDR2 YFSETQ. V was pared by 3 bases and J by 5 bases, with 8 bases between. CDR3 protein: CASSSQGTEAFF. The CDR3 DNA reads TGCGCCAGCAGCTCGCAGGGGACTGAAGCTTTCTTT.

The V call is TRBV7-8, the J call TRBJ1-4; D remains ambiguous. Germline V gene sequence: CDR1 SGHVS, CDR2 FQNEAQ. V lost 5 bases and J 10 bases, leaving 26 bases between the germline ends. This CDR3 has 17 amino acids. The CDR3 sequence is CASSTSRRVGVAVKLFF. The CDR3 DNA follows: TGTGCCAGCAGCACCTCCCGGAGGGTTGGGGTAGCTGTAAAACTGTTTTTT.

Only a few counts were recorded for this clone. V gene TRBV7-9 combines with J gene TRBJ1-1; D is perhaps TRBD1 (6 bases). Germline lookup yields CDR1 SEHNR and CDR2 FQNEAQ (reference sequence). The CDR3 has 14 amino acids. V was trimmed by 6 bases and J by 4 bases, leaving 15 bases between them. CDR3 in DNA: TGTGCCAGCAGTGGGGAGTTGGACAGCACTGAAGCTTTCTTT. Amino acids: CASSGELDSTEAFF. Based on the CDR3 plus reference TRBV7-9 and TRBJ1-1, the full variable domain is DTGVSQNPRHKITKRGQNVTFRCDPISEHNRLYWYRQTLGQGPEFLTYFQNEAQLEKSRLLSDRFSAERPKGSFSTLEIQRTEQGDSAMYLCASSGELDSTEAFFGQGTRLTVV.

The genes are TRBV19 and TRBJ2-3, with TRBD1 matching over 8 bases. V shed 3 bases and J 7 bases; nucleotides not matched to a gene: 12. Germline CDR1 is LNHDA and CDR2 is SQIVND (reference sequence). CDR3 length: 16 residues. The CDR3 nucleotides are TGTGCCAGTAGTATGGGCGGCAGGGGGCATGTAAATACGCAGTATTTT. Protein: CASSMGGRGHVNTQYF.

J is TRBJ1-2 and V is TRBV27; 11 nucleotides agree with TRBD1. This CDR3 is 15 amino acids long. Unmatched junction bases numbered 5, after V lost 0 bases and J lost 8 bases. Germline V gives CDR1 MNHEY, CDR2 SMNVEV (reference sequence). CDR3 region: CASSLSGQGARGYTF. The CDR3 DNA sequence: TGTGCCAGCAGTTTATCCGGACAGGGGGCGCGCGGCTACACCTTC.

The chain combines TRBV29-1 with TRBJ2-7; D not certain. The germline gives CDR1 SQVTM, CDR2 ANQGSEA. The CDR3 has 11 amino acids. Trimming pared 5 bases from V and 4 bases from J, leaving 9 bases between. The CDR3 DNA reads as TGCAGCGTTTTCGGAGAGTACGAGCAGTACTTC. Translated, it gives CSVFGEYEQYF.

CDR3 coding DNA: TGTGCCAGCTCACCAATCGGGGATGAGCAGTTCTTC. It codes for CASSPIGDEQFF. The chain is built from TRBV18 and TRBJ2-1; the D gene is possibly TRBD2 (5 bases). Germline V gene lookup returns CDR1 KGHSH and CDR2 LQKENI. V was shortened by 2 bases and J by 8 bases, with 7 bases between the two germline ends. The CDR3 loop spans 12 amino acids.

This chain links TRBV7-9 with TRBJ2-3; 8 bases fit TRBD1. Trimming removed 5 bases from V and 4 bases from J; junction bases left unmatched: 11. The germline V gene encodes CDR1 SEHNR and CDR2 FQNEAQ (reference sequence). The CDR3 spans 16 residues. Here the CDR3 reads CASSPAQGAIPDTQYF. As DNA, the CDR3 is TGTGCCAGCAGCCCAGCCCAGGGGGCGATCCCAGATACGCAGTATTTT.

The chain combines TRBV11-1 with TRBJ2-2, with D possibly being TRBD2 (6 bases). CDR1 is SGHAT, CDR2 FQDESV, per germline (reference sequence). Deletions cut 2 bases from V and 7 bases from J, with 20 bases between. The CDR3 is 17 amino acids. This chain's CDR3 is CASSLRRRAEGGGELFF. CDR3 sequence (DNA): TGTGCCAGCAGCTTACGGAGGAGGGCGGAGGGCGGCGGGGAGCTGTTTTTT. Together with reference TRBV11-1 and TRBJ2-2, the CDR3 gives the full variable domain: EAEVAQSPRYKITEKSQAVAFWCDPISGHATLYWYRQILGQGPELLVQFQDESVVDDSQLPKDRFSAERLKGVDSTLKIQPAELGDSAMYLCASSLRRRAEGGGELFFGEGSRLTVL.

The rearrangement uses TRBV5-1 and TRBJ2-5; 9 bases align to TRBD2. This CDR3 has 18 amino acids. Losses at the gene ends were 2 bases for V and 2 bases for J; bases not matched to a gene: 13. Germline CDR1 reads SGHRS; CDR2 reads YFSETQ. CDR3 sequence (DNA): TGCGCCAGCAGCTTTAGCGGGGGCCTCAGCACCCGACAAGAGACCCAGTACTTC. Its protein product is CASSFSGGLSTRQETQYF.

This chain connects TRBV28 to TRBJ2-5, with TRBD2 matching 7 bases. With 3 bases clipped from V and 2 bases from J, the junction kept 6 bases outside the gene matches. Germline V gene data show CDR1 as MDHEN and CDR2 as SYDVKM. The CDR3 consists of 15 residues. CDR3 sequence reads: CASSFGSGEQETQYF. CDR3 in DNA: TGTGCCAGCAGTTTTGGGAGCGGGGAACAAGAGACCCAGTACTTC.

V is TRBV7-9 and J is TRBJ1-2; D perhaps matches TRBD1 (5 bases). Germline CDR1 SEHNR, CDR2 FQNEAQ (reference sequence). The V end was cut by 3 bases, the J end by 6 bases, with 8 bases between. The CDR3 extends over 12 amino acids. The CDR3 here is CASSFGQDGYTF. For the CDR3, the DNA is TGTGCCAGCAGCTTCGGACAAGATGGCTACACCTTC.

CDR3 region: CASSQGDSYEQYF. DNA of the CDR3: TGCGCCAGCTCACAGGGGGACTCCTACGAGCAGTACTTC. This chain connects TRBV5-1 to TRBJ2-7; 8 nucleotides match TRBD1. J was trimmed by 0 bases and V by 7 bases; bases with no gene match: 3. This CDR3 contains 13 residues. CDR1 is SGHRS, CDR2 YFSETQ, per germline.

The chain carries TRBV29-1 and TRBJ2-1; TRBD2 matches at 7 bases. Per the germline V gene, CDR1 is SQVTM and CDR2 is ANQGSEA. The CDR3 has 13 amino acids. With 8 bases clipped from V and 7 bases from J, the junction kept 11 bases outside the gene matches. The CDR3 DNA is TGCAGCTCTGCGGGAGAAAGGAGGAATGAGCAGTTCTTC. Translation gives CSSAGERRNEQFF.

This clone was recorded once. The chain has TRBV27 and TRBJ2-3; D gene uncertain. The CDR3 totals 14 residues. Germline assignment: CDR1 MNHEY and CDR2 SMNVEV (reference sequence). V was shortened by 4 bases and J by 4 bases, with 12 bases between the two germline ends. The CDR3 is CASSSPVLADTQYF. DNA for the CDR3: TGTGCCAGCAGTTCCCCGGTTTTAGCAGATACGCAGTATTTT.

With regard to this clone: The sample has other DNA sequences that encode this CDR3 too. This rearrangement joins TRBV19 to TRBJ2-1; TRBD2 aligns across 9 bases. Trimming cost V 1 base and J 6 bases; bases outside gene matches: 4. CDR1 and CDR2 from the germline V gene are LNHDA and SQIVND (reference sequence). The CDR3 runs to 15 residues. The CDR3 DNA reads as TGTGCCAGTAGTATAGTAGCGGGAGTGGGCAATGAGCAGTTCTTC. This codes for CASSIVAGVGNEQFF.